Listed below are T cell receptor beta chains from one sample, sequenced in a study of OX40 agonist ivuxolimab in advanced cancers. Some clones are missing from TCRdb's copy, which holds only in-frame ones; the method was immunoSEQ multiplex PCR. The repertoire holds about 62,000 clones, with around 90% as singletons. Sequencing was performed on CD4+ or CD8+ T cells sorted from blood, taken in a trial of the OX40 agonist ivuxolimab. The receptors shown here come from an adult with an advanced solid tumor such as melanoma, head and neck, liver or kidney cancer. Each CDR3 is given without its conserved first and last residue.

TRBV23-1,TRBJ1-4,ASSPQGEGGDNEKLF
TRBV6-5,TRBJ2-2,ASSYAGPRLAGELF
TRBV2,TRBJ1-2,ASSEQGTGEYGYT
TRBV7-9,TRBJ2-7,ASSPLGGRYEQY
TRBV6-6,TRBJ1-5,ASSRDSSNQPQH
TRBV5-1,TRBJ2-7,ASSFTSTSYEQY
TRBV6-4,TRBJ1-5,ASSETINQPQH
TRBV18,TRBJ2-5,ASSPRDSVETQY
TRBV11-3,TRBJ2-2,ASSPLRGPNTGELF
TRBV5-4,TRBJ1-1,ASSLGDRGTEAF
TRBV9,TRBJ2-2,ASSVGFGGADTGELF
TRBV19,TRBJ2-2,ASRSGTEYTGELF
TRBV11-2,TRBJ1-6,ASSPGRVDSPLH
TRBV19,TRBJ1-2,ASTGVGYGYT
TRBV5-1,TRBJ2-7,ASSLAANYEQY
TRBV14,TRBJ2-5,ASSQVENGPQETQY
TRBV6-5,TRBJ2-3,ASNDRRDTQY
TRBV6-1,TRBJ1-1,ASRRGWVTEAF
TRBV6-1,TRBJ2-7,ASSSTGNAYEQY
TRBV11-3,TRBJ2-3,ASSLGIETGDTDTQY
TRBV7-9,TRBJ2-7,ASSLGTSGEQY
TRBV12-5,TRBJ2-5,ASGLNQGETQY
TRBV2,TRBJ2-2,ASSEGTGITGELF
TRBV7-6,TRBJ2-7,ASSPRGGPLYEQY
TRBV5-1,TRBJ2-7,ASSHGLAGDPYEQY
TRBV7-9,TRBJ1-2,ASSLEDRVGGYT
TRBV5-4,TRBJ2-7,ASSLPSGAYEQY
TRBV6-1,TRBJ2-7,ASSRDRLLTYEQY
TRBV6-5,TRBJ1-2,ASRGRDYGYT
TRBV6-1,TRBJ1-5,AISESPFSIDDQPQH
TRBV5-1,TRBJ2-1,ASSKTSGRHEQF
TRBV12-5,TRBJ2-5,ASGFMGRQGGAQETQY
TRBV29-1,TRBJ2-1,SVGLTSGYDEQF
TRBV5-5,TRBJ2-7,ASSPLGLDYEQY
TRBV28,TRBJ2-7,ASSPLRTASSYEQY
TRBV10-3,TRBJ2-5,AIGGLGGETQY
TRBV30,TRBJ1-1,ASFRGAMNTEAF
TRBV6-1,TRBJ1-1,ASSVGQIMNTEAF
TRBV27,TRBJ2-7,ASSFNRGPYEQY
TRBV9,TRBJ2-3,ASSVLSGRMGDTQY
TRBV2,TRBJ2-1,ASSEQLAGGPNEQF
TRBV18,TRBJ2-7,ASSPQTVYEQY